These T cell receptor beta chains were read from a single sample in a study of T cell responses to AZD1222 COVID-19 vaccine. The method was immunoSEQ multiplex PCR; TCRdb's version includes in-frame clones alone and lacks a portion of them. The table shows 140,000 to 150,000 clones, with roughly 87% occurring only once. The sequencing here drew on peripheral blood, taken 28 days after the second dose of the MenACWY control vaccine. The receptors come from an adult who received the MenACWY meningococcal vaccine as a control. CDR3s include the opening cysteine and the closing phenylalanine or tryptophan. A D gene is named only where the DNA matches it firmly. A clone size is listed for some rows: how often the clone was seen (once, few, many), or a class if it is expanded.

clone_size | d_call | j_call | cdr3_length | v_call | cdr3_aa | cdr3_nt
- | - | TRBJ1-4 | 17 | TRBV6-6 | CASSHLPRTATNEKLFF | TGTGCCAGCAGTCACCTCCCCCGGACAGCAACTAATGAAAAACTGTTTTTT
once | - | TRBJ1-2 | 13 | TRBV2 | CAARPREHYGYTF | TGTGCCGCTAGACCCCGGGAGCACTATGGCTACACCTTC
- | - | TRBJ1-2 | 14 | TRBV10-3 | CAISESARDYGYTF | TGTGCCATCAGTGAGTCGGCCAGGGACTATGGCTACACCTTC
- | TRBD1 | TRBJ2-1 | 16 | TRBV7-2 | CASSPRNGQGYNEQFF | TGTGCCAGCAGCCCGCGTAACGGACAGGGCTACAATGAGCAGTTCTTC
- | TRBD1 | TRBJ1-1 | 14 | TRBV5-1 | CASSSTGADTEAFF | TGCGCCAGCAGCTCGACAGGGGCTGACACTGAAGCTTTCTTT
- | TRBD1 | TRBJ1-6 | 15 | TRBV7-2 | CASSSDRAYNSPLHF | TGTGCCAGCAGCTCAGACAGGGCCTATAATTCACCCCTCCACTTT
few | - | TRBJ1-1 | 15 | TRBV5-5 | CASSLAGQGTTEAFF | TGTGCCAGCAGCTTGGCCGGGCAGGGCACCACTGAAGCTTTCTTT
- | - | TRBJ2-1 | 13 | TRBV5-1 | CASSLGSYNEQFF | TGCGCCAGCAGCTTGGGGTCCTACAATGAGCAGTTCTTC
- | - | TRBJ2-3 | 14 | TRBV10-3 | CAISEGVLTDTQYF | TGTGCCATCAGTGAAGGGGTCTTGACAGATACGCAGTATTTT
- | - | TRBJ1-2 | 12 | TRBV7-2 | CASSFRQDGYTF | TGTGCCAGCAGCTTCAGACAGGATGGCTACACCTTC
- | TRBD2 | TRBJ2-2 | 17 | TRBV15 | CATSRDLAGGNTGELFF | TGTGCCACCAGCAGAGATTTGGCGGGGGGCAACACCGGGGAGCTGTTTTTT
few | - | TRBJ1-4 | 19 | TRBV6-2/TRBV6-3 | CASSYSISFLGSTNEKLFF | TGTGCCAGCAGTTACTCGATCTCATTTTTGGGGTCAACTAATGAAAAACTGTTTTTT
- | - | TRBJ1-2 | 13 | TRBV28 | CASSFGFLGGYTF | TGTGCCAGCAGTTTCGGGTTCCTAGGGGGCTACACCTTC
once | TRBD1 | TRBJ1-1 | 17 | TRBV2 | CASSEGPKGTGDTEAFF | TGTGCCAGCAGTGAGGGACCCAAAGGGACAGGGGATACTGAAGCTTTCTTT
medium-sized | TRBD2 | TRBJ2-1 | 14 | TRBV10-3 | CATFQAGGQGEQFF | TGTGCCACTTTCCAAGCGGGGGGCCAGGGTGAGCAGTTCTTC
- | - | TRBJ1-4 | 15 | TRBV18 | CASSAGAYRNEKLFF | TGTGCCAGCTCGGCAGGAGCCTACCGGAATGAAAAACTGTTTTTT
- | TRBD1 | TRBJ2-1 | 15 | TRBV5-1 | CASSLGDRVYNEQFF | TGCGCCAGCAGCTTAGGGGACAGGGTCTACAATGAGCAGTTCTTC
- | - | TRBJ1-4 | 17 | TRBV10-1 | CASSESPQCPVNEKLFF | TGCGCCAGCAGTGAGTCGCCACAGTGCCCGGTGAATGAAAAACTGTTTTTT
- | TRBD1 | TRBJ1-1 | 15 | TRBV4-3 | CASSHTGTGKTEAFF | TGCGCCAGCAGCCATACCGGGACAGGGAAGACTGAAGCTTTCTTT
- | - | TRBJ2-1 | 16 | TRBV6-6 | CASSPTLDGHYNEQFF | TGTGCCAGCAGTCCTACTCTTGACGGACACTACAATGAGCAGTTCTTC
- | - | TRBJ1-4 | 11 | TRBV5-1 | CASRTNEKLFF | TGCGCCAGCAGGACTAATGAAAAACTGTTTTTT
few | - | TRBJ1-1 | 15 | TRBV2 | CASTVEGGMETEAFF | TGTGCCAGCACCGTCGAGGGGGGCATGGAAACTGAAGCTTTCTTT
- | - | TRBJ1-2 | 14 | TRBV28 | CASSPPRGAGGYTF | TGTGCCAGCAGTCCCCCTCGAGGGGCGGGTGGCTACACCTTC
- | TRBD1 | TRBJ1-2 | 14 | TRBV5-4 | CASSLFRGPNGYTF | TGTGCCAGCAGTTTGTTCAGGGGGCCTAATGGCTACACCTTC
- | - | TRBJ2-7 | 15 | TRBV7-6 | CASSLASGNLNEQYF | TGTGCCAGCAGCTTAGCGTCAGGCAATTTAAACGAGCAGTACTTC
- | - | TRBJ1-4 | 15 | TRBV4-1 | CASSQHQGTNEKLFF | TGCGCCAGCAGCCAACACCAGGGAACTAATGAAAAACTGTTTTTT
- | TRBD1 | TRBJ1-2 | 15 | TRBV19 | CASETGQGALRGYTF | TGTGCCTCAGAGACGGGACAGGGGGCCCTACGGGGCTACACCTTC
- | TRBD1 | TRBJ2-7 | 15 | TRBV19 | CASSRPGQGSHEQYF | TGTGCCAGTAGTAGACCGGGACAGGGATCCCACGAGCAGTACTTC
- | - | TRBJ2-5 | 18 | TRBV11-3 | CASSLEEEVRTDQETQYF | TGTGCCAGCAGCTTGGAGGAAGAGGTCAGGACAGACCAAGAGACCCAGTACTTC
- | - | TRBJ2-2 | 14 | TRBV15 | CATSRVRRPGELFF | TGTGCCACCAGCAGGGTTCGCAGGCCCGGGGAGCTGTTTTTT
- | - | TRBJ1-1 | 12 | TRBV7-9 | CASSLRPVEAFF | TGTGCCAGCAGCCTTCGCCCGGTTGAAGCTTTCTTT
once | TRBD1 | TRBJ2-7 | 16 | TRBV30 | CAWSVAKTGGRYEQYF | TGTGCCTGGAGCGTAGCTAAGACAGGGGGGCGGTACGAGCAGTACTTC
once | - | TRBJ2-2 | 14 | TRBV2 | CASRDGKNTGELFF | TGTGCCAGCCGGGACGGAAAAAACACCGGGGAGCTGTTTTTT
- | - | TRBJ2-5 | 12 | TRBV29-1 | CSVVQFQETQYF | TGCAGCGTTGTACAGTTCCAAGAGACCCAGTACTTC
- | TRBD1 | TRBJ1-2 | 14 | TRBV20-1 | CSASGTGGLDGYTF | TGCAGTGCTAGTGGGACAGGGGGCTTGGATGGCTACACCTTC
- | - | TRBJ2-2 | 19 | TRBV4-2 | CASSQEFSGPSANTGELFF | TGTGCCAGCAGCCAAGAATTTTCCGGCCCATCCGCGAACACCGGGGAGCTGTTTTTT
- | - | TRBJ1-3 | 18 | TRBV19 | CASRRSGLSTFSGNTIYF | TGTGCCAGTAGGCGTTCCGGACTGTCTACTTTCTCTGGAAACACCATATATTTT
- | - | TRBJ2-7 | 15 | TRBV28 | CASSPTGTVTYEQYF | TGTGCCAGCAGTCCCACCGGGACGGTAACCTACGAGCAGTACTTC
- | TRBD1 | TRBJ2-7 | 13 | TRBV6-5 | CASRRTGNYEQYF | TGTGCCAGCAGACGGACAGGGAACTACGAGCAGTACTTC
- | - | TRBJ2-5 | 15 | TRBV10-3 | CAISEAGDSRETQYF | TGTGCCATCAGTGAGGCGGGCGATAGCAGGGAGACCCAGTACTTC
few | - | TRBJ2-2 | 14 | TRBV9 | CASSVAHNTGELFF | TGTGCCAGCAGCGTAGCACACAACACCGGGGAGCTGTTTTTT
- | TRBD1 | TRBJ2-3 | 15 | TRBV5-1 | CASSLTGGHADTQYF | TGCGCCAGCAGTCTGACAGGGGGCCACGCAGATACGCAGTATTTT
few | - | TRBJ1-2 | 16 | TRBV4-3 | CASSQDNGGAVYGYTF | TGCGCCAGCAGCCAAGATAACGGGGGGGCAGTCTATGGCTACACCTTC
- | - | TRBJ1-1 | 14 | TRBV4-3 | CASSLRWGVTEAFF | TGCGCCAGCAGTTTACGGTGGGGGGTCACTGAAGCTTTCTTT
- | TRBD1 | TRBJ1-2 | 13 | TRBV19 | CASSSRTGRGYTF | TGTGCCAGTAGTTCTCGGACAGGGCGCGGCTACACCTTC